This T cell receptor beta chain is drawn from a study of blood T cell repertoires in COVID-19. Study background: Acute and convalescent COVID-19 samples came from the United States, Italy and Spain. T cells, B-cell-depleted T cells, or PBMCs supplied cDNA or gDNA.

V was shortened by 7 bases and J by 4 bases, with 14 bases between the two germline ends. The CDR3 loop spans 13 amino acids. The germline V gene encodes CDR1 SQVTM and CDR2 ANQGSEA. Per the original data handling: From reference gene primer amplification, estimates of nucleated cell counts were derived. TCRdb's copy holds only in-frame clones and misses some; the assay was immunoSEQ multiplex PCR. The DNA gave D and trimming, while V, J and clone size come from that table. The data show about 80,000 clones, around 88% seen once. This clonotype was sampled from a woman older than 75 with acute or convalescent COVID-19. The specimen sequenced was peripheral blood. The rearrangement joins TRBV29-1 to TRBJ1-3; D is unresolved. Here the CDR3 DNA reads TGCAGCGCTCTTCTAGGCCAGGGAAACACCATATATTTT. Translation gives CSALLGQGNTIYF.